This T cell receptor (beta chain) was recovered during a study of shared clonotypes between healthy human individuals. At the level of the study: CD8 memory received one plate per donor, CD8 naive two, CD4 memory three and CD4 naive three.

The ends lost 3 bases at V and 3 bases at J; junction bases unmatched: 9. This CDR3 comprises 17 residues. The germline V gene encodes CDR1 GTSNPN and CDR2 SVGIG (reference sequence). Per the study methods: From ImmunoSEQ came sequences covering only the junction and carrying no quality scores, so filtering differed. The data were produced by immunoSEQ multiplex PCR, yet TCRdb's version contains in-frame clones alone and is incomplete. V and J calls and clone size are given by that table; D and trimming were obtained from the DNA. The table shows 2 million to 2.5 million clones, with 93% occurring only once. Memory CD4+ cells were the fraction left after CD45RA+ naive selection.

The sample consisted of naive CD4+ T cells from PBMCs. Subset of the sample: CD45RA+ positively selected. This TCR was sampled from a man between 18 and 35 years old in good health. Some clones in this sample may be carry-over from other donors' samples. The chain employs TRBV30 and TRBJ2-7, with 15 bases identical to TRBD2. Here the CDR3 reads CAWRRTSGRAMDYEQYF. CDR3 coding DNA: TGTGCCTGGAGGCGGACTAGCGGGAGGGCTATGGACTACGAGCAGTACTTC.